This TCR beta chain was documented in a study of T cell changes during pregnancy in multiple sclerosis. Germline CDR1 and CDR2: SGHTA and FQGNSA. The junction had 6 bases not matched to a gene; V was cut back by 7 bases and J by 4 bases. The CDR3 has 13 amino acids. A few counts support this clone. Assay used: immunoSEQ multiplex PCR; TCRdb lists only in-frame clones, some missing. The table lists just under 50,000 clones, less than 95% of them singletons. The clonotype comes from a female donor with multiple sclerosis, enrolled in a pregnancy study. The V call is TRBV7-2, the J call TRBJ1-2; 7 nucleotides agree with TRBD1. Sequenced here: CD4+ T cells from peripheral blood mononuclear cells, sampled in the third trimester of pregnancy. The CDR3, as DNA: TGTGCCAGCACCCGACAGGGAGGCTATGGCTACACCTTC. Its protein product is CASTRQGGYGYTF.